This entry describes one TCR beta chain. Ten or more counts support this clonotype. It has no known antigen specificity. Base qualities are not recorded, but no much larger clone differs from it by a single base. The source of the sample is a study of T cells in Graves' hyperthyroidism and ophthalmopathy (dated by TCRdb to 2018 to 2020). For the study in its entirety: Peripheral blood was collected at initial diagnosis, before any treatment. TCR V-J signatures able to tell the groups apart were searched for in a discovery cohort of some 100 patients, of whom 43 had Graves' ophthalmopathy and roughly 57 had stable Graves' hyperthyroidism. Whether ophthalmopathy could be predicted prospectively was tested in an independent validation cohort made up of 18 to 20 hyperthyroidism patients plus 17 patients who later progressed to ophthalmopathy. For training and testing, the 110 or so patients in the discovery cohort were randomly divided in a 7:3 ratio. In six Graves' hyperthyroidism patients, the study also compared T-cell repertoires from thyroid tissue with T-cell repertoires from blood. After blood sampling, hyperthyroidism patients were treated with methimazole at a starting dose of 30 mg daily, and ophthalmopathy patients were treated with high-dose intravenous methylprednisolone. The paper describes TCR Vbeta CDR3 sequencing of 135 peripheral blood samples, made up of some 40 ophthalmopathy patients, more than 70 hyperthyroidism patients and 17 progressor patients. What the work shows at the level of the full study, not this receptor alone: During validation, the model predicted progression to ophthalmopathy a median of approximately 7 months ahead of onset, with roughly 65% sensitivity and 72% to 80% specificity. Sample size was not statistically predetermined, and blinding of investigators to group allocation was not performed. A model built on a 13 V-J signature distinguished ophthalmopathy from stable hyperthyroidism, reaching around 88% sensitivity and 81.08% specificity in cross-validation and 80%/75% in testing. Blood samples also contained most of the expanded thyroid clonotypes (frequency above 0.001), which suggests that blood repertoires may reflect thyroid immune responses.

Stable Graves' hyperthyroidism was defined as no progression to ophthalmopathy during 18 months of follow-up. Hyperthyroidism patients were newly diagnosed, had a disease duration of under 2 months, and were aged 18 to 65 years. The study excluded patients with uncontrolled infections, other autoimmune diseases, pregnancy or lactation. Diagnoses were based on clinical symptoms, serum thyroxine and TRAb, thyroid ultrasound and orbital computed tomography. Ficoll-Paque density gradient centrifugation was used to isolate PBMCs from 10 ml of fresh peripheral blood. Total RNA was extracted with Trizol reagent, and quality was checked on an Agilent 2100 Bioanalyzer. V lost 3 bases and J lost 8 bases; the stretch between them is 11 bases long. The CDR3 runs 13 residues from the cysteine to the phenylalanine. Only CDR3 DNA remains: 39 bases, in frame from the first base. The TCR beta CDR3 regions were amplified from RNA transcripts. The TCR CDR3 was subjected to a first round of RT-PCR using the HTBI primer set and the Qiagen OneStep RT-PCR kit. Libraries were constructed in a second round of multiplex PCR, after which size selection and purification were carried out. Libraries were sequenced paired-end with 100 bp reads on an Illumina HiSeq2000. Per the source publication's procedure: SOAPnuke was used to process the raw data, throwing out any read that contained adapters or uncalled bases, had a mean Phred below 15, or lacked an exact constant-primer or identifier match. High-quality paired reads were merged with COPE v1.2.5, and unique nucleotide sequences were defined as clonotypes. Clonotypes were aligned to IMGT TRBV, TRBD and TRBJ reference segments using MiTCR v1.1. The analysis included only V-J combinations with a frequency above 0.0001, which together covered approximately 99% of the repertoires. A TCS score was defined as the ratio of F50 (clonal expansion) to E x V (chaos), with BLOSUM62-based TCRdist applied between CDR3 peptides within each V-J. Welch's t-statistics and random forest reduced approximately 520 V-J features to roughly 13, which were used in a naive Bayes classifier (R e1071). The public reads were quality trimmed at Q25 with fastp and then assembled into clones with MiXCR by TCRdb, keeping productive beta chains. Rows with one shared CDR3 protein collapse into an entry with the most common genes and DNA. In this record, the V and J calls reflect TCRdb's handling and not the investigators' own analysis. For this sample the table gives roughly 380,000 distinct CDR3 sequences, of which approximately 15% were detected only once. The ten most abundant clones make up more than 4.5% of the sample.

The TCR originated in a woman in her late teens or twenties with Graves' hyperthyroidism. The rearranged segments are TRBV12-3 or TRBV12-4 and TRBJ1-5, with no reliable assignment of the D segment. Specimen: blood. At the DNA level, the sequence is TGTGCCAGCAGTTTGAGTGGGAATGAGCCCCAGCATTTT. Its protein product is CASSLSGNEPQHF.